One sample yielded the 9 T cell receptor beta chains listed below, sequenced in a study of cytomegalovirus exposure and HLA in healthy donors (dated by TCRdb to 2016 to 2017). Library generation was performed with the immunoSEQ multiplex PCR assay. For the multiplex PCR, a mixture combining 60 forward primers for TCR Vbeta segments and 13 reverse primers for TCR Jbeta segments was used. Imported from immuneACCESS, the table was reduced by TCRdb to in-frame sequences with V and J called. These copies leave out some clones; in studies compared against another copy, an unresolved V gene accounts for under half, and the cause of the remainder is not known. The sample includes approximately 170,000 clones, with more than 65% observed a single time. The leading ten clones occupy around 1.5% of the sample. The sample consisted of PBMCs. The source of these receptors is a male donor in good health and CMV-seronegative.

J is TRBJ1-6 and V is TRBV4-1; TRBD1 aligns across 8 bases. The CDR3 consists of 17 residues. With V trimmed by 1 base and J by 8 bases, 10 bases remained unmatched. Germline CDR1 is MGHRA and CDR2 is YSYEKL. CDR3 DNA: TGCGCCAGCAGCCAAGCCCCGTTAACAGGGGGTCATTCACCCCTCCACTTT. As protein: CASSQAPLTGGHSPLHF.

This sequence joins TRBV4-1 and TRBJ2-1; the D gene is possibly TRBD1 (5 bases). This CDR3 has 14 residues. The germline V and J ends were trimmed by 1 base and 8 bases, with 12 bases remaining between them. The germline V gene encodes CDR1 MGHRA and CDR2 YSYEKL. The CDR3 DNA follows: TGCGCCAGCAGCCAAGGGTTTTTAGGGGATGAGCAGTTCTTC. This translates into CASSQGFLGDEQFF.

The chain recombines TRBV5-5 with TRBJ2-7; D unresolved. CDR3 length: 15 amino acids. Germline V gives CDR1 SGHKS, CDR2 YYEKEE (reference sequence). The V end lost 3 bases, the J end lost 3 bases, and 16 bases lay between the germline ends. The CDR3 loop is CASSSTNFSNYEQYF. CDR3 DNA: TGTGCCAGCAGCTCCACCAATTTTAGTAACTACGAGCAGTACTTC.

The chain employs TRBV15 and TRBJ2-2; the match to TRBD1 covers 7 bases. V trimming: 1 base; J trimming: 4 bases; junction bases outside the gene matches: 6. Per the germline V gene, CDR1 is LNHNV and CDR2 is YYDKDF (reference sequence). There are 16 residues in the CDR3. Here the CDR3 reads CATSRGANRGTGELFF. In DNA, the CDR3 is TGTGCCACCAGCAGAGGGGCGAACAGGGGCACCGGGGAGCTGTTTTTT.

This clone was picked up a small number of times. The genes are TRBV7-2 and TRBJ2-5, with 9 bases that match TRBD2. The germline gives CDR1 SGHTA, CDR2 FQGNSA. The CDR3 has 16 residues. V lost 2 bases, J lost 5 bases, and 9 bases stayed unmatched. CDR3 DNA: TGTGCCAGCAGCTTACGGCCTAGCGGGATGTGGGAGACCCAGTACTTC. Encoded protein: CASSLRPSGMWETQYF.

The chain employs TRBV28 and TRBJ1-2; 7 positions match TRBD1. CDR3 size: 13 residues. V lost 5 bases to trimming and J lost 4 bases; unmatched junction nucleotides: 4. Germline V CDR1 and CDR2: MDHEN, SYDVKM. DNA of the CDR3: TGTGCCAGCAGTCAGGGACAGAGCTATGGCTACACCTTC. Protein sequence: CASSQGQSYGYTF.

The V and J genes are TRBV14 and TRBJ2-7, with 10 bases lining up with TRBD2. Trimming at V came to 4 bases and at J to 3 bases, leaving 6 bases not matched to a gene. The CDR3 covers 15 residues. CDR1 and CDR2 from the germline V gene are SGHDN and FVKESK. The chain's CDR3 is CASSPSGSRIYEQYF. The CDR3 DNA sequence: TGTGCCAGCAGCCCTAGCGGGAGTCGAATCTACGAGCAGTACTTC.

The rearrangement uses TRBV5-1 and TRBJ2-1; 11 nucleotides match TRBD2. With V trimmed by 1 base and J by 4 bases, 7 bases remained unmatched. The CDR3 sequence is 17 residues long. Germline CDR1 reads SGHRS; CDR2 reads YFSETQ. CDR3: CASSLLLAGGEYNEQFF. The CDR3 DNA reads TGCGCCAGCAGCTTGCTATTAGCGGGGGGGGAGTACAATGAGCAGTTCTTC.

The table lists this clone with a count of one. The chain recombines TRBV4-1 with TRBJ2-1; 13 bases are a match to TRBD2. Trimming cost V 4 bases and J 0 bases; bases outside gene matches: 9. This CDR3 comprises 19 residues. Germline V lookup: CDR1 MGHRA, CDR2 YSYEKL. This chain's CDR3 is CASSLTSGRGFSSYNEQFF. For the CDR3, the DNA is TGCGCCAGCAGCCTAACTAGCGGGAGGGGTTTCAGCTCCTACAATGAGCAGTTCTTC.